The entry below gives a single T cell receptor beta chain sequence along with its context. This specimen comes from a study of T cell changes during pregnancy in multiple sclerosis. Germline V CDR1 and CDR2: MNHEY, SVGAGI. The V end lost 7 bases, the J end lost 5 bases, and 9 bases lay between the germline ends. This CDR3 comprises 11 residues. Method: immunoSEQ multiplex PCR; TCRdb's copy keeps in-frame clones and lacks some. Of 60,000 to 85,000 clones listed, around 90% are singletons. This receptor was identified in a female donor in good health, enrolled as a control in a pregnancy study. V usage is TRBV6-5 and J usage is TRBJ2-7, with D unresolved. Sequenced material: peripheral blood, taken in the second trimester of pregnancy. In DNA form, the CDR3 reads TGTGCCAGCACCCTTATCCACGAGCAGTACTTC. Translation: CASTLIHEQYF.